A single T cell receptor (beta chain) is shown here with its context. Its cognate antigen is unknown. The source of the sample is a study of shared clonotypes between healthy human individuals. Cells designated naive CD8 were CD45RO-negative and were positively selected for CCR7, with terminally differentiated effector memory CD45RA+ cells excluded. All of the donors resided in Nashville, Tennessee, and each was a Caucasian adult. Sequencing was performed with immunoSEQ multiplex PCR; in TCRdb, only in-frame clones are kept and a portion is missing. The data show some 1,900,000 clones, with about 95% seen just once and approximately 1.2% held by the top ten. General study findings and limits: It was only blood that was sampled, and tissue repertoires likely differ.

The germline V and J ends were trimmed by 1 base and 7 bases, with 20 bases remaining between them. There are 17 residues in the CDR3. Germline CDR1 SGHDT, CDR2 YYEEEE. The sequenced material came from naive CD8+ T cells sorted from blood. The sequence was collected from a man between 18 and 35 years old in good health. The chain links TRBV5-6 to TRBJ1-4; possible D gene TRBD1, 6 bases. The CDR3 nucleotides read TGTGCCAGCAGCTTGCTCAGGGGCGTCGGTGGCATTGAAAAACTGTTTTTT. Protein product: CASSLLRGVGGIEKLFF.